The clone carrying this T cell receptor (beta chain) was counted ten times or more. Its specificity is not known. These data originate in a study of T cells in Graves' hyperthyroidism and ophthalmopathy. Study results and limitations: Most thyroid clonotypes that were expanded above 0.001 also turned up in blood.

The CDR3 runs to 16 residues. V was pared by 5 bases and J by 5 bases, with 21 bases between. The V gene's germline CDR1 is LNHDA and CDR2 SQIVND (reference sequence). The source material, RNA transcripts, was used to amplify TCR beta CDR3 regions. TCR CDR3 underwent first-round RT-PCR with the HTBI primer set. TCRdb re-derived calls from the multiplex PCR reads in MiXCR, one entry per CDR3 protein. Here the sample spans roughly 520,000 distinct CDR3 sequences, around 22% being singletons. The sequence was obtained from a woman aged 30 to 39 with Graves' ophthalmopathy. V usage is TRBV19 and J usage is TRBJ2-5, with a possible D match to TRBD1 (7 bases). The specimen sequenced was blood. The CDR3 reads CASSSQGGGWSETQYF. As DNA, the CDR3 is TGTGCCAGTAGTTCCCAAGGAGGGGGCTGGAGCGAGACCCAGTACTTC.